The next 10 T cell receptor beta chains were all read from a single sample in a study of response to subunit inactivated influenza vaccine. TCRdb re-derived calls from the RT-PCR reads in MiXCR, one entry per CDR3 protein. The sample holds 500,000 to 550,000 distinct CDR3 sequences, approximately 7.6% seen once. The specimen was PBMCs from blood, collected about 24 months after vaccination. These receptors were taken from a man aged 50-75 years who received an inactivated influenza vaccine.

This clonotype was seen only a few times. The rearrangement joins TRBV20-1 to TRBJ2-1; TRBD2 matches 13 bases. Germline CDR1 and CDR2: DFQATT and SNEGSKA (reference sequence). J was trimmed by 8 bases and V by 6 bases; bases with no gene match: 10. The CDR3 has 15 amino acids. The CDR3 bases are TGCAGTGCAACATCCACTAGCGGGAGGGCCGATGAGCAGTTCTTC. It encodes CSATSTSGRADEQFF.

This clonotype was observed many times. The chain has TRBV20-1 and TRBJ2-7; D is tentatively TRBD1 or TRBD2 (5 bases each). CDR3 length equals 14 residues. The V gene's germline CDR1 is DFQATT and CDR2 SNEGSKA (reference sequence). V lost 3 bases and J lost 0, with 12 bases in between. CDR3 sequence reads: CSARGETVSYEQYF. Written as DNA, the CDR3 is TGCAGTGCTAGGGGGGAGACAGTCTCCTACGAGCAGTACTTC.

The chain joins TRBV4-3 to TRBJ1-4; D is unclear. The CDR3 consists of 14 residues. The V end was cut by 0 bases, the J end by 8 bases, with 10 bases between. Germline V gene sequence: CDR1 LGHNA, CDR2 YSLEER. The CDR3 sequence: CASSQDGMREKLFF. The CDR3 nucleotides read TGCGCCAGCAGCCAAGACGGGATGAGGGAAAAACTGTTTTTT.

This clonotype occurred a few times. This chain links TRBV20-1 with TRBJ1-5; D gene ambiguous. The CDR3 totals 16 residues. The germline V and J ends were trimmed by 6 bases and 1 base, with 19 bases remaining between them. Per germline, CDR1 DFQATT and CDR2 SNEGSKA (reference sequence). The DNA for the CDR3 is TGCAGTGCCTTCCGATCAACCAGTGGCAGCAATCAGCCCCAGCATTTT. As protein: CSAFRSTSGSNQPQHF.

The rearrangement links TRBV5-1 to TRBJ1-1, with D perhaps TRBD1 (5 bases). V lost 2 bases to trimming and J lost 5 bases, with 13 bases between them. The CDR3 has 14 amino acids. Germline V gives CDR1 SGHRS, CDR2 YFSETQ. CDR3 DNA sequence: TGCGCCAGCAGCTTATCCGGGACGAGAACTGAAGCTTTCTTT. Protein: CASSLSGTRTEAFF.

Only a few counts were recorded for this clonotype. The V gene is TRBV4-2, the J gene TRBJ2-7; the D gene is possibly TRBD1 (6 bases). V lost 6 bases and J 5 bases, leaving 14 bases between the germline ends. Per the germline V gene, CDR1 is LGHNA and CDR2 is YNFKEQ. The CDR3 consists of 13 residues. This CDR3 reads CASRESNRDEQYF. CDR3 in DNA: TGTGCCAGCAGGGAAAGCAACAGGGACGAGCAGTACTTC.

This chain links TRBV12-3 or TRBV12-4 with TRBJ2-5, with D tentatively TRBD1 or TRBD2 (7 bases each). V was shortened by 3 bases and J by 4 bases, with 15 bases between the two germline ends. The CDR3 runs 15 residues. For the CDR3, the DNA is TGTGCCAGCAGTTTGGTCAGGGGGAGGGGAGAGACCCAGTACTTC. Protein: CASSLVRGRGETQYF.

The chain couples TRBV5-6 to TRBJ1-2; D not resolved. Looked up from germline, CDR1 is SGHDT and CDR2 is YYEEEE. V was clipped by 0 bases and J by 5 bases, with 5 bases between them. The CDR3 consists of 12 residues. The CDR3, as DNA: TGTGCCAGCAGCTTGGTTCAGTATGGCTACACCTTC. Protein product: CASSLVQYGYTF.

The CDR3 loop is CASSLSLMGQATYEQYF. CDR3 in DNA: TGTGCCAGCAGCTTAAGTCTTATGGGGCAGGCCACCTACGAGCAGTACTTC. The chain is built from TRBV7-8 and TRBJ2-7; D possibly corresponds to TRBD1 (5 bases). The V end lost 2 bases, the J end lost 2 bases, and 19 bases lay between the germline ends. This CDR3 spans 17 amino acids. Germline V gives CDR1 SGHVS, CDR2 FQNEAQ.

The gene calls are TRBV4-3 and TRBJ2-7, with D perhaps TRBD1 or TRBD2 (5 bases each). This CDR3 contains 15 residues. Germline V CDR1 and CDR2: LGHNA, YSLEER. V gave up 0 bases and J gave up 0 bases, with 9 bases separating them. CDR3 loop: CASSQDRDHSYEQYF. The CDR3 DNA follows: TGCGCCAGCAGCCAAGACCGGGACCACTCCTACGAGCAGTACTTC.